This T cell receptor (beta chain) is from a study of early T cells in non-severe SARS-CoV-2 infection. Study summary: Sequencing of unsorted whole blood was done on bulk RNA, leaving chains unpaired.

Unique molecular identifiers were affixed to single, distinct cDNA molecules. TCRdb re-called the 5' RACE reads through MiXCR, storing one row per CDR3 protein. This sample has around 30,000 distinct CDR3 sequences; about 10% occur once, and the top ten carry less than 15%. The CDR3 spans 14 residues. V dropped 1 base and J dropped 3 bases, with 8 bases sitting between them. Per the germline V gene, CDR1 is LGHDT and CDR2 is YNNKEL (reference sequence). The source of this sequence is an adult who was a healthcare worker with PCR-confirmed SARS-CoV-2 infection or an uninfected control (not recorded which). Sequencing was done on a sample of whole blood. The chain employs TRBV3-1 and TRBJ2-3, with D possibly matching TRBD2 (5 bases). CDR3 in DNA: TGTGCCAGCAGCCAAGTAACTAGTACAGATACGCAGTATTTT. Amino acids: CASSQVTSTDTQYF.